The 32 T cell receptor beta chains presented below share a single source sample, sequenced in a study of T cells in Graves' hyperthyroidism and ophthalmopathy. Amplified TCR beta CDR3 regions came from RNA transcripts. Using the HTBI primer set, a first-round RT-PCR was run on the TCR CDR3. TCRdb itself ran the multiplex PCR reads through MiXCR, one entry per CDR3 protein. The table has around 350,000 distinct CDR3 sequences, less than 15% seen once. Material for sequencing was blood. All receptors derive from a woman aged 18-29 years with Graves' hyperthyroidism.

This clonotype has a count of ten or more. The J gene is TRBJ2-3, the V gene TRBV7-3; TRBD2 is a possible D gene (5 bases). The CDR3 has 16 residues. Trimming removed 3 bases from V and 0 bases from J, with 13 bases in between. CDR1 and CDR2 from the germline V gene are SGHTA and FQGTGA. Written as DNA, the CDR3 is TGTGCCAGCAGCTTTGCGGGCCCGGGTAGCACAGATACGCAGTATTTT. This gives the protein CASSFAGPGSTDTQYF.

This chain joins TRBV10-3 and TRBJ2-2, with a possible D match to TRBD1 (5 bases). Germline CDR1 and CDR2: ENHRY and SYGVKD. This CDR3 spans 13 amino acids. The V end was cut by 7 bases, the J end by 6 bases, with 12 bases between. The CDR3 sequence: CAITGARAGELFF. Here the CDR3 DNA reads TGTGCCATCACTGGGGCCAGGGCCGGGGAGCTGTTTTTT.

Many counts were recorded for this clonotype. J is TRBJ1-4 and V is TRBV7-2, with TRBD1 identical over 11 bases. Germline lookup yields CDR1 SGHTA and CDR2 FQGNSA. With V trimmed by 1 base and J by 5 bases, 3 bases remained unmatched. The CDR3 contains 16 residues. The CDR3 DNA is TGTGCCAGCAGCTTAGTTGGACAGGGGGCGAATGAAAAACTGTTTTTT. It specifies CASSLVGQGANEKLFF.

The table lists this clonotype with many counts. This chain connects TRBV28 to TRBJ2-6; the D is unclear. CDR3 length: 16 residues. From germline, CDR1 is MDHEN and CDR2 SYDVKM. The germline V and J ends were trimmed by 4 bases and 0 bases, with 10 bases remaining between them. The CDR3 spells CASSSPRFSGANVLTF. The CDR3 nucleotides are TGTGCCAGCAGTTCACCCCGGTTCTCTGGGGCCAACGTCCTGACTTTC.

The chain carries TRBV5-6 and TRBJ2-3; 11 bases align to TRBD2. Trimming cost V 3 bases and J 7 bases; bases outside gene matches: 7. The V gene's germline CDR1 is SGHDT and CDR2 YYEEEE. This CDR3 region has 15 residues. CDR3 region: CASSWPTSGSYTQYF. The CDR3 DNA reads as TGTGCCAGCAGCTGGCCCACTAGCGGGAGTTATACGCAGTATTTT.

This clonotype was counted ten times or more. The J gene is TRBJ1-2, the V gene TRBV6-1, with TRBD1 as a possible D gene (6 bases). V gave up 8 bases and J gave up 0 bases, with 25 bases separating them. CDR3 size: 18 residues. The germline V gene has CDR1 MNHNS and CDR2 SASEGT. CDR3 protein: CASWSPYGGGLTNYGYTF. The CDR3 DNA is TGTGCCAGCTGGAGCCCATACGGCGGGGGCCTTACTAACTATGGCTACACCTTC.

This clonotype occurred many times. The chain couples TRBV28 to TRBJ1-2; the match to TRBD1 covers 9 bases. There are 16 residues in the CDR3. The V gene's germline CDR1 is MDHEN and CDR2 SYDVKM. Losses at the gene ends were 1 base for V and 2 bases for J; bases not matched to a gene: 5. In nucleotides, the CDR3 is TGTGCCAGCAGTTTATTAACAGGGGGCCACAACTATGGCTACACCTTC. Protein sequence: CASSLLTGGHNYGYTF.

This clonotype was observed a handful of times. The V gene is TRBV20-1, the J gene TRBJ2-4, with a tentative D call TRBD1 (5 bases). Looked up from germline, CDR1 is DFQATT and CDR2 is SNEGSKA (reference sequence). CDR3 size: 15 residues. The V gene lost 2 bases and the J gene lost 0 bases, with 11 bases spanning the gap. The CDR3 region is CSARLGRGAKNIQYF. The CDR3 nucleotides are TGCAGTGCTAGACTGGGAAGGGGAGCCAAAAACATTCAGTACTTC.

This clonotype came up many times. The chain recombines TRBV6-2 or TRBV6-3 with TRBJ1-2; D is perhaps TRBD1 (6 bases). With 1 base removed from V and 2 bases from J, the gap between germline ends came to 17 bases. Germline assignment: CDR1 MNHEY and CDR2 SVGEGT. CDR3 length: 17 amino acids. Written as DNA, the CDR3 is TGTGCCAGCAGTTACTACAGGGTGAGAACGGGGAACTATGGCTACACCTTC. As protein: CASSYYRVRTGNYGYTF.

This clonotype has ten or more counts. The chain has TRBV6-5 and TRBJ2-2; 14 bases fit TRBD2. This CDR3 spans 19 amino acids. The ends lost 1 base at V and 0 bases at J; junction bases unmatched: 4. Germline V gives CDR1 MNHEY, CDR2 SVGAGI. This CDR3 is CASSYFGLAGGSNTGELFF. The CDR3 nucleotides read TGTGCCAGCAGTTACTTTGGACTAGCGGGGGGCTCGAACACCGGGGAGCTGTTTTTT.

This clonotype was counted at least ten times. This rearrangement joins TRBV2 to TRBJ2-7, with 8 bases fitting TRBD2. V gave up 7 bases and J gave up 5 bases; unmatched junction bases: 10. From germline, CDR1 is SNHLY and CDR2 FYNNEI. The CDR3 runs 14 residues. The CDR3 loop is CASKPGLVSHEQYF. The CDR3 DNA reads TGTGCCAGCAAGCCGGGACTAGTAAGCCACGAGCAGTACTTC.

The sample holds many counts of this clonotype. The chain employs TRBV6-2 or TRBV6-3 and TRBJ1-2; 9 bases are a match to TRBD1. There are 18 residues in the CDR3. V trimming: 4 bases; J trimming: 0 bases; junction bases outside the gene matches: 12. CDR1 is MNHEY, CDR2 SVGEGT, per germline. The CDR3 nucleotides read TGTGCCAGCAGTTCCCGGGACAGGGACCCGGCAGCTAACTATGGCTACACCTTC. It is translated as CASSSRDRDPAANYGYTF.

This clonotype was observed at least ten times. This sequence joins TRBV24-1 and TRBJ2-3; 8 bases map to TRBD1. After removal of 4 bases from V and 2 bases from J, the junction contained 7 bases not matched to a gene. Germline CDR1 and CDR2: KGHDR and SFDVKD. There are 16 residues in the CDR3. CDR3 DNA: TGTGCCACCAGTGACTCAGACAGGGGTATCACAGATACGCAGTATTTT. Amino acids: CATSDSDRGITDTQYF.

This clonotype was picked up many times. The gene calls are TRBV13 and TRBJ1-2, with 10 positions matching TRBD1. V trimming: 3 bases; J trimming: 2 bases; junction bases outside the gene matches: 3. This CDR3 has 15 residues. Germline values: CDR1 PRHDT, CDR2 FYEKMQ (reference sequence). The CDR3 DNA reads as TGTGCCAGCAGCTTCCGGGACAGGGGAAACTATGGCTACACCTTC. This sequence encodes CASSFRDRGNYGYTF.

This clonotype was recorded many times. The gene calls are TRBV28 and TRBJ2-6, with D hard to call. V was cut by 6 bases and J by 0 bases, with 12 bases left in between. The CDR3 is 16 amino acids. Germline-derived CDR1 and CDR2 are MDHEN and SYDVKM. DNA of the CDR3: TGTGCCAGCAGCATCCCAGAGGTCTCTGGGGCCAACGTCCTGACTTTC. Protein sequence: CASSIPEVSGANVLTF.

The chain carries TRBV5-4 and TRBJ1-1, with TRBD1 matching over 7 bases. This CDR3 has 16 residues. V was pared by 2 bases and J by 0 bases, with 7 bases of the junction left unmatched. Germline CDR1 is SGHNT and CDR2 is YYREEE (reference sequence). This CDR3 is CASSLMAGGMNTEAFF. Here the CDR3 DNA reads TGTGCCAGCAGCTTAATGGCAGGGGGGATGAACACTGAAGCTTTCTTT.

This clonotype was seen at least ten times. The chain recombines TRBV3-1 with TRBJ2-3; D is unclear. V shed 5 bases and J shed 4 bases, with 10 bases lying between them. This CDR3 has 13 residues. Germline values: CDR1 LGHDT, CDR2 YNNKEL (reference sequence). The CDR3 is CASSWSGADTQYF. The CDR3 region has the DNA TGTGCCAGCAGCTGGTCAGGAGCAGATACGCAGTATTTT.

This clonotype was recorded at least ten times. The V and J genes are TRBV19 and TRBJ1-1; D perhaps matches TRBD1 (6 bases). The CDR3 length is 16 residues. The V gene's germline CDR1 is LNHDA and CDR2 SQIVND (reference sequence). Trimming took off 8 bases at V and 1 base at J, with 20 bases between the two ends. CDR3 nucleotide sequence: TGTGCCAGTTTCCACGGGGGCTCCTCGGCGAACACTGAAGCTTTCTTT. Amino acids: CASFHGGSSANTEAFF.

This clonotype was recorded many times. The chain joins TRBV3-1 to TRBJ2-7; 9 bases line up with TRBD1. The germline gives CDR1 LGHDT, CDR2 YNNKEL (reference sequence). Losses at the gene ends were 1 base for V and 4 bases for J; bases not matched to a gene: 5. CDR3 length: 15 residues. CDR3 bases: TGTGCCAGCAGCCAAGGAATGGGACAGGGATACGAGCAGTACTTC. Translation: CASSQGMGQGYEQYF.

This clonotype was detected many times. CDR3 nucleotides: TGTGCCAGCAGTGACGGGGTGAGCGACGAGCAGTACTTC. This encodes CASSDGVSDEQYF. The genes are TRBV2 and TRBJ2-7; D is perhaps TRBD2 (5 bases). Per germline, CDR1 SNHLY and CDR2 FYNNEI. This CDR3 has 13 residues. The V gene lost 3 bases and the J gene lost 5 bases, with 11 bases spanning the gap. Full variable domain (remainder filled in from reference TRBV2 and TRBJ2-7): EPEVTQTPSHQVTQMGQEVILRCVPISNHLYFYWYRQILGQKVEFLVSFYNNEISEKSEIFDDQFSVERPDGSNFTLKIRSTKLEDSAMYFCASSDGVSDEQYFGPGTRLTVT.

This clonotype occurred many times. J is TRBJ2-1 and V is TRBV11-2, with unresolved D. V dropped 5 bases and J dropped 5 bases, with 10 bases sitting between them. This CDR3 has 13 residues. Germline values: CDR1 SGHAT, CDR2 FQNNGV. The chain's CDR3 is CASSEMLHNEQFF. The DNA of the CDR3 is TGTGCCAGCAGCGAAATGCTCCACAATGAGCAGTTCTTC.

V is TRBV27 and J is TRBJ1-6, with D unclear. CDR1 is MNHEY and CDR2 is SMNVEV in the germline V gene (reference sequence). The CDR3 contains 12 residues. V lost 5 bases to trimming and J lost 8 bases, with 7 bases between them. The DNA of the CDR3 is TGTGCCAGCAGTAGCCCTTATTCACCCCTCCACTTT. Encoded protein: CASSSPYSPLHF.

This clonotype was seen a handful of times. This clone may be a read error of a much larger clone one base away. This rearrangement joins TRBV20-1 to TRBJ2-5; no definite D call. The CDR3 extends over 11 amino acids. V lost 1 base to trimming and J lost 5 bases, with 5 bases between them. Germline V gives CDR1 DFQATT, CDR2 SNEGSKA (reference sequence). The CDR3 bases are TGCAGTGCTAGAGCACGGGAGACCCAGTACTTC. Its protein product is CSARARETQYF.

This chain links TRBV6-1 with TRBJ1-5, with D uncertain. V was cut by 5 bases and J by 5 bases, with 10 bases left in between. Germline V gives CDR1 MNHNS, CDR2 SASEGT. The CDR3 consists of 13 residues. The CDR3 DNA follows: TGTGCCAGCAGTTATAAAGGTTATCAGCCCCAGCATTTT. This translates into CASSYKGYQPQHF.

A few counts support this clonotype. This chain links TRBV9 with TRBJ1-5, with a possible D match to TRBD1 (5 bases). CDR1 is SGDLS, CDR2 YYNGEE, per germline. Trimming took off 1 base at V and 3 bases at J, with 8 bases between the two ends. The length of the CDR3 is 14 residues. DNA of the CDR3: TGTGCCAGCAGCGTACAGGGTTACAATCAGCCCCAGCATTTT. Its protein is CASSVQGYNQPQHF.

The sample holds many counts of this clonotype. The chain uses TRBV6-1 and TRBJ2-1; 7 bases are shared with TRBD1. From germline, CDR1 is MNHNS and CDR2 SASEGT. This CDR3 region has 14 residues. With V trimmed by 6 bases and J by 5 bases, 7 bases remained unmatched. Written as DNA, the CDR3 is TGTGCCAGCAGAAGACAGGGTAGCCACAATGAGCAGTTCTTC. Translation: CASRRQGSHNEQFF.

This clonotype was seen repeatedly, ten times or more. The chain combines TRBV7-8 with TRBJ2-7; maybe TRBD1 (6 bases). Trimming removed 2 bases at V and 2 bases at J, with 16 bases between. The CDR3 is made up of 16 amino acids. Germline V gives CDR1 SGHVS, CDR2 FQNEAQ. The CDR3 protein is CASSLFRVDSTYEQYF. In DNA form, the CDR3 reads TGTGCCAGCAGCTTATTTAGGGTGGACAGCACCTACGAGCAGTACTTC.

This clonotype was detected many times. This sequence joins TRBV28 and TRBJ2-1; 10 nucleotides match TRBD2. V gave up 1 base and J gave up 1 base; unmatched junction bases: 4. Germline V gene lookup returns CDR1 MDHEN and CDR2 SYDVKM. This CDR3 has 17 residues. CDR3: CASSLLASGRSYNEQFF. CDR3 nucleotide sequence: TGTGCCAGCAGTTTATTGGCTAGCGGGAGATCCTACAATGAGCAGTTCTTC.

This clonotype was seen repeatedly, ten times or more. The chain is built from TRBV28 and TRBJ2-7; 11 nucleotides agree with TRBD2. Losses at the gene ends were 2 bases for V and 2 bases for J; bases not matched to a gene: 2. The CDR3 totals 15 residues. CDR1 MDHEN and CDR2 SYDVKM come from the germline V gene. Written as DNA, the CDR3 is TGTGCCAGCAGTTTAGGTAGCGGGGGGGCCTACGAGCAGTACTTC. Its translation: CASSLGSGGAYEQYF.

This clonotype is labeled medium-sized (0.01 to 0.1%). This chain joins TRBV20-1 and TRBJ2-1; D might be TRBD2 (6 bases). From germline, CDR1 is DFQATT and CDR2 SNEGSKA (reference sequence). Deletions cut 3 bases from V and 6 bases from J, with 12 bases between. The CDR3 has 13 amino acids. CDR3: CSARWEDPNEQFF. CDR3 sequence (DNA): TGCAGTGCTAGGTGGGAGGACCCCAATGAGCAGTTCTTC.

This clonotype came up many times. The J gene is TRBJ2-1, the V gene TRBV27, with D unclear. In germline, CDR1 is MNHEY, CDR2 SMNVEV (reference sequence). The CDR3 has 12 residues. The V end was cut by 2 bases, the J end by 5 bases, with 4 bases between. The CDR3 nucleotides read TGTGCCAGCAGTTTAACCCACAATGAGCAGTTCTTC. It is translated as CASSLTHNEQFF.

This clonotype was seen repeatedly, ten times or more. The chain has TRBV3-1 and TRBJ2-2; possibly TRBD1 for D (6 bases). This CDR3 comprises 15 residues. Germline CDR1 is LGHDT and CDR2 is YNNKEL (reference sequence). V dropped 7 bases and J dropped 0 bases, with 12 bases sitting between them. CDR3: CASTLGHSNTGELFF. The CDR3 region has the DNA TGTGCCAGCACCCTGGGACACTCGAACACCGGGGAGCTGTTTTTT.